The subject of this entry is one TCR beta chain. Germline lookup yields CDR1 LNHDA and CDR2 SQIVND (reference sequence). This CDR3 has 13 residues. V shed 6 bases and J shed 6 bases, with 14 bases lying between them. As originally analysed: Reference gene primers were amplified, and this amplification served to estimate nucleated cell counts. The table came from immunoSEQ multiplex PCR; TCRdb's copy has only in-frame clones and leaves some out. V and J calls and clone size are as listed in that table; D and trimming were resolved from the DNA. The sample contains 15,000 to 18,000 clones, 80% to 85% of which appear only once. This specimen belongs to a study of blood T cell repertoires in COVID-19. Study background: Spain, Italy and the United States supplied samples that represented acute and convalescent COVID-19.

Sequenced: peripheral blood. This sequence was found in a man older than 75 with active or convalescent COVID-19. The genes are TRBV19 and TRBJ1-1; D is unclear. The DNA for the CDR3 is TGTGCCAGTAGCTTGGGTCTCAGCGCTGAAGCTTTCTTT. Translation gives CASSLGLSAEAFF.